This T cell receptor beta chain was observed in a study of CD8 T cells in Susac syndrome. The sequenced target, TCR beta, came from blood CD8+ and CD4+ T cells. RNA, at roughly 0.45 to 1 ug, was reverse transcribed with random hexamers. A multiplex approach, immunoSEQ multiplex PCR, amplified TCR beta CDR3 across 54 Vbeta and 13 Jbeta. TCRdb itself ran the immunoSEQ multiplex PCR reads through MiXCR, one entry per CDR3 protein. This table has roughly 330,000 distinct CDR3 sequences, just over 90% appearing once. This CDR3 has 13 residues. V lost 2 bases and J lost 6, with 11 bases in between. CDR1 MDHEN and CDR2 SYDVKM come from the germline V gene.

The receptor comes from a human donor with multiple sclerosis. V usage is TRBV28 and J usage is TRBJ2-7; D possibly corresponds to TRBD1 (5 bases). Sequencing was performed on CD4+ T cells from PBMCs. This chain's CDR3 is CASSLAYRFEQYF. The CDR3 DNA reads as TGTGCCAGCAGTTTAGCTTACAGGTTCGAGCAGTACTTC.